The entry below describes one TCR beta chain. In this sample, this clonotype turned up many times. What this receptor recognizes is not known. No base quality values were provided; no much bigger clone lies one nucleotide off. In light of the paper, this sample's treatment or condition label describes: allogeneic hematopoietic cell transplantation with graft depleted of TCRalphabeta T cells and CD19 B cells. Transplant recipients were children who received TCRalphabeta/CD19-depleted allogeneic hematopoietic cell grafts. CDR1 and CDR2 are read off the germline V gene as SGHDT and YYEEEE. From the cysteine up to the phenylalanine, the CDR3 has a length of 15 residues. Only the CDR3 portion is preserved as DNA: 45 bases, with reading frame beginning at the first base. Compared with germline, V lacks 3 bases and J lacks 0 bases; bases without a gene match: 5. These data belong to a study of T-cell reconstitution after alpha-beta-depleted transplantation in children (dated by TCRdb to about 2016). In the study overall: T-cell immune reconstitution after TCRalphabeta/CD19-depleted allogeneic hematopoietic cell transplantation in children was quantitatively tracked in the study by means of TCR repertoire profiling.

Receptors were amplified or captured by PCR. This sample was sequenced with an Illumina HiSeq 2500. TCR libraries were prepared with molecular barcoding, using unique molecular identifiers to normalize TCRbeta repertoire quantification. The raw public data were reprocessed by TCRdb itself: fastp quality trimming at Q25, MiXCR clonotype calling, in-frame beta chains only. Each entry is one CDR3 protein sequence, shown with its most common DNA and genes. The sample profile shows 200,000 to 300,000 distinct CDR3 sequences; around 25% of them were found once. 2.6% of the sample is held by the ten biggest clonotypes. Study-wide conclusions, independent of this receptor: The frequencies of hyperexpanded clones fell over the following months, and after one year, T-cell counts and TCRbeta diversity were mostly attributed to newly produced T cells. In some patients, the high TCRbeta diversity seen at day 60 was put down to recipient T cells and intrathymic progenitors that had survived conditioning. Apparently early alphabetaT-cell count recovery about two months after transplant reportedly relied on only several hundred rapidly expanded clones derived from non-depleted graft cells.

This sequence was found in a girl aged 2-15 years with Fanconi anemia, due to receive a stem cell transplant. This chain joins TRBV5-6 to TRBJ1-1; 7 bases in between match TRBD1. The specimen comprised PBMCs, sampled before TCRalphabeta/CD19-depleted stem cell transplant. The CDR3 is CASSYQGGMNTEAFF. The bases are TGTGCCAGCAGCTACCAAGGGGGCATGAACACTGAAGCTTTCTTT.